The rows below give T cell receptor beta chains drawn from one sample of a study of T cell changes during pregnancy in multiple sclerosis. Sequencing was performed with immunoSEQ multiplex PCR; in TCRdb, only in-frame clones are kept and a portion is missing. The data show about 59,000 clones, over 85% seen once. The sample in question was CD4+ T cells from peripheral blood mononuclear cells, obtained before pregnancy. Every receptor here comes from a female donor with multiple sclerosis, enrolled in a pregnancy study. CDR3s include the opening cysteine and the closing phenylalanine or tryptophan.

J	V	CDR3
TRBJ2-3	TRBV25-1	CASSPRTGGTDTQYF
TRBJ1-2	TRBV2	CASSQGLPGQGLGYTF
TRBJ2-1	TRBV5-6	CASSLLGTGVGNEQFF
TRBJ2-7	TRBV6-1	CASSGGGFGYEQYF
TRBJ2-5	TRBV5-6	CASSKRWTPSVQETQYF
TRBJ2-7	TRBV11-3	CASSLTTGGINEQYF
TRBJ1-5	TRBV28	CASSLSVGQAGNQPQHF
TRBJ2-1	TRBV2	CASRREEQFF
TRBJ2-1	TRBV27	CASSFLDRAGNEQFF
TRBJ2-2	TRBV29-1	CSVEGGRGAGELFF
TRBJ1-3	TRBV5-6	CASSVGTGKTGNTIYF
TRBJ1-5	TRBV18	CASSQDRDQPQHF
TRBJ1-3	TRBV27	CASSMTYSGNTIYF
TRBJ1-2	TRBV7-8	CASSPRQNYGYTF
TRBJ2-3	TRBV19	CASSLGLAGGVSTDTQYF
TRBJ2-5	TRBV11-2	CASSSSTGLRGDQYF
TRBJ2-7	TRBV18	CASSPSGSYEQYF
TRBJ1-5	TRBV9	CATSEGDQPQHF
TRBJ2-1	TRBV6-5	CASSSPAGAGYEQFF
TRBJ2-7	TRBV10-3	CAIAAGVRDEQYF
TRBJ1-2	TRBV28	CASSPGGRGGYTF
TRBJ2-2	TRBV27	CASSPRTSGAYANTGELFF
TRBJ2-3	TRBV5-3	CARCRVGSTDTQYF
TRBJ1-2	TRBV11-2	CASSLDLGEYGYTF
TRBJ1-5	TRBV28	CASSLPRQGASNQPQHF
TRBJ2-5	TRBV29-1	CSVGQGAETQYF
TRBJ2-5	TRBV7-3	CASSLKGSGRVYF
TRBJ2-2	TRBV14	CASSQDRDWNTGELFF
TRBJ1-3	TRBV9	CASSASTGSGNTIYF